The 30 T cell receptor beta chains in this list originate from one sample, sequenced in a study of cytomegalovirus exposure and HLA in healthy donors. PCR was performed using 60 Vbeta and 13 Jbeta primers. Libraries were prepared by immunoSEQ multiplex PCR; TCRdb keeps only in-frame clonotypes and omits some of them. The table records roughly 150,000 clones, approximately 80% of them present only once. Sequencing was carried out using PBMCs. These receptors all stem from a male donor in good health and CMV-seronegative.

The CDR3 loop is CATRGQGQETQYF. The CDR3 region has the DNA TGTGCCACCAGGGGACAGGGACAAGAGACCCAGTACTTC. The gene calls are TRBV15 and TRBJ2-5, with TRBD1 identical over 9 bases. The CDR3 has 13 residues. Trimming took 6 bases from V and 2 from J; bases not matched to a gene: 1. Germline V gene lookup returns CDR1 LNHNV and CDR2 YYDKDF (reference sequence).

The genes are TRBV5-6 and TRBJ2-3, with TRBD2 matching over 15 bases. Looked up from germline, CDR1 is SGHDT and CDR2 is YYEEEE. The junction had 3 bases not matched to a gene; V was cut back by 3 bases and J by 4 bases. This CDR3 has 16 amino acids. CDR3 DNA sequence: TGTGCCAGCAGCTATCGGACTAGCGGGGGGGCAGATACGCAGTATTTT. It specifies CASSYRTSGGADTQYF. The whole variable domain, remainder taken from reference TRBV5-6 and TRBJ2-3, is DAGVTQSPTHLIKTRGQQVTLRCSPKSGHDTVSWYQQALGQGPQFIFQYYEEEERQRGNFPDRFSGHQFPNYSSELNVNALLLGDSALYLCASSYRTSGGADTQYFGPGTRLTVL.

This clone was seen a handful of times. This chain uses TRBV6-6 with TRBJ2-7, with 7 bases fitting TRBD1. Trimming cost V 0 bases and J 1 base; bases outside gene matches: 3. Looked up from germline, CDR1 is MNHNY and CDR2 is SVGAGI (reference sequence). This CDR3 is built from 15 residues. The CDR3 DNA sequence: TGTGCCAGCAGTTACTCAGAGGGGGCATCCTACGAGCAGTACTTC. It specifies CASSYSEGASYEQYF.

This sequence joins TRBV7-8 and TRBJ2-7; the D gene is possibly TRBD1 (6 bases). This CDR3 comprises 14 residues. Germline V lookup: CDR1 SGHVS, CDR2 FQNEAQ. The ends were cut back, 5 bases at V and 1 base at J, with 12 bases in the middle. CDR3 sequence (DNA): TGTGCCAGCAGCGACCGGGACAAATCCTACGAGCAGTACTTC. It translates to CASSDRDKSYEQYF.

The chain employs TRBV7-3 and TRBJ2-6; 8 bases line up with TRBD1. J lost 0 bases, V lost 5 bases, and 6 bases had no gene match. The CDR3 runs 17 residues. Germline V gene lookup returns CDR1 SGHTA and CDR2 FQGTGA. This CDR3 is CASSLDRGGSGANVLTF. Here the CDR3 DNA reads TGTGCCAGCAGCCTCGACAGGGGCGGCTCTGGGGCCAACGTCCTGACTTTC. The complete variable domain, with remaining parts taken from reference TRBV7-3 and TRBJ2-6, reads GAGVSQTPSNKVTEKGKYVELRCDPISGHTALYWYRQSLGQGPEFLIYFQGTGAADDSGLPNDRFFAVRPEGSVSTLKIQRTERGDSAVYLCASSLDRGGSGANVLTFGAGSRLTVL.

The chain recombines TRBV6-5 with TRBJ1-1, with D tentatively TRBD1 (6 bases). Trimming left V 3 bases short and J 6 bases short, with 11 bases between. Germline V CDR1 and CDR2: MNHEY, SVGAGI. This CDR3 has 13 residues. The CDR3 is CASSYRGLSEAFF. For the CDR3, the DNA is TGTGCCAGCAGTTATAGGGGGTTATCTGAAGCTTTCTTT.

The chain carries TRBV13 and TRBJ2-2; 8 bases fit TRBD1. The germline V gene has CDR1 PRHDT and CDR2 FYEKMQ (reference sequence). The CDR3 is 15 amino acids. Trimming removed 2 bases from V and 3 bases from J; junction bases left unmatched: 2. DNA for the CDR3: TGTGCCAGCAGCTTAAACAGGGGGGACACCGGGGAGCTGTTTTTT. Residues: CASSLNRGDTGELFF.

The chain combines TRBV2 with TRBJ2-2, with 10 bases matching TRBD2. Germline V CDR1 and CDR2: SNHLY, FYNNEI. The V segment lost 4 bases and the J segment 7 bases; nucleotides outside the gene matches: 6. The CDR3 loop spans 15 amino acids. The CDR3 nucleotides are TGTGCCAGCAGTGTAATAGCGGGGGGTATCGGGGAGCTGTTTTTT. Amino acid sequence: CASSVIAGGIGELFF.

This clone is termed medium-sized. The CDR3 coding sequence is TGTGCCAGCCTGGGGGGGACTGAAGCTTTCTTT. It specifies CASLGGTEAFF. The chain carries TRBV6-6 and TRBJ1-1; a possible D gene is TRBD1 (5 bases). The CDR3 has 11 amino acids. Trimming removed 8 bases from V and 5 bases from J, with 9 bases in between. Germline CDR1 is MNHNY and CDR2 is SVGAGI (reference sequence).

The chain couples TRBV7-9 to TRBJ1-5; 9 bases are a match to TRBD1. V trimming: 7 bases; J trimming: 7 bases; junction bases outside the gene matches: 5. The germline V gene encodes CDR1 SEHNR and CDR2 FQNEAQ (reference sequence). The CDR3 is made up of 13 amino acids. In DNA form, the CDR3 reads TGTGCCAGCACCGACAGGGGGGACCAGCCCCAGCATTTT. It codes for CASTDRGDQPQHF. The whole variable domain, filled in from reference TRBV7-9 and TRBJ1-5, reads DTGVSQNPRHKITKRGQNVTFRCDPISEHNRLYWYRQTLGQGPEFLTYFQNEAQLEKSRLLSDRFSAERPKGSFSTLEIQRTEQGDSAMYLCASTDRGDQPQHFGDGTRLSIL.

This clone was counted between two and nine times. The genes are TRBV5-1 and TRBJ1-1; maybe TRBD1 (5 bases). The CDR3 extends over 13 amino acids. V lost 0 bases, J lost 10 bases, and 13 bases lay in between. Germline CDR1 reads SGHRS; CDR2 reads YFSETQ. The CDR3 here is CASSLDPRAGAFF. CDR3 bases: TGCGCCAGCAGCTTGGATCCCAGGGCTGGAGCTTTCTTT.

This chain links TRBV15 with TRBJ1-6, with unresolved D. This CDR3 has 16 amino acids. Per germline, CDR1 LNHNV and CDR2 YYDKDF (reference sequence). Trimming stripped 4 bases from V and 8 bases from J, with 18 bases between. CDR3 sequence (DNA): TGTGCCACCAGCACGCCTCAGGAGGGTTCCTATTCACCCCTCCACTTT. Protein sequence: CATSTPQEGSYSPLHF.

This clone showed up just a few times. The rearrangement uses TRBV5-1 and TRBJ2-2; TRBD1 matches 8 bases. Trimming cost V 7 bases and J 5 bases; bases outside gene matches: 1. Germline V gene lookup returns CDR1 SGHRS and CDR2 YFSETQ. The length of the CDR3 is 12 residues. The CDR3 sequence is CASRQGTGELFF. CDR3 nucleotide sequence: TGCGCCAGCCGACAGGGGACCGGGGAGCTGTTTTTT. The variable domain in full, completed from reference TRBV5-1 and TRBJ2-2, reads KAGVTQTPRYLIKTRGQQVTLSCSPISGHRSVSWYQQTPGQGLQFLFEYFSETQRNKGNFPGRFSGRQFSNSRSEMNVSTLELGDSALYLCASRQGTGELFFGEGSRLTVL.

This chain joins TRBV10-3 and TRBJ2-7; a possible D gene is TRBD1 (6 bases). Germline V gene sequence: CDR1 ENHRY, CDR2 SYGVKD. The length of the CDR3 is 15 residues. Trimming cost V 6 bases and J 0 bases, with 15 bases left between them. This CDR3 is CAIRRNRASSYEQYF. The CDR3 nucleotides read TGTGCCATCAGAAGGAACAGGGCTAGCTCCTACGAGCAGTACTTC.

The V gene is TRBV18, the J gene TRBJ2-3; D is perhaps TRBD2 (6 bases). The CDR3 runs 16 residues. Germline CDR1 and CDR2: KGHSH and LQKENI. Trimming removed 3 bases from V and 0 bases from J, with 13 bases in between. CDR3 region: CASSPDWGLSTDTQYF. CDR3 nucleotide sequence: TGTGCCAGCTCACCCGACTGGGGACTGAGCACAGATACGCAGTATTTT.

The rearrangement links TRBV5-4 to TRBJ2-7, with D possibly TRBD1 on 6 matching bases. V was cut by 1 base and J by 5 bases, with 16 bases left in between. The germline CDR1 and CDR2 sequences are SGHNT and YYREEE (reference sequence). CDR3 size: 15 residues. CDR3 bases: TGTGCCAGCAGCTTGATCGGGGCTCAGGGGAACGAGCAGTACTTC. As protein: CASSLIGAQGNEQYF.

The chain joins TRBV5-1 to TRBJ1-1; D unresolved. Germline CDR1 and CDR2: SGHRS and YFSETQ. CDR3 length: 14 amino acids. V was trimmed by 4 bases and J by 4 bases, leaving 14 bases between them. The CDR3 DNA is TGCGCCAGCAGCCCGAGCACCCTATTCACTGAAGCTTTCTTT. It is translated as CASSPSTLFTEAFF.

This clone showed up just a few times. The V call is TRBV5-6, the J call TRBJ2-1, with 9 nucleotides matching TRBD1. The CDR3 contains 16 residues. Trimming removed 4 bases from V and 6 bases from J; junction bases left unmatched: 11. Per the germline V gene, CDR1 is SGHDT and CDR2 is YYEEEE. This CDR3 is CASSPRRTGAPNEQFF. As DNA, the CDR3 is TGTGCCAGCAGCCCAAGGAGGACAGGGGCCCCCAATGAGCAGTTCTTC.

CDR3 bases: TGTGCCAGCAGTTTATTGCAGGGATCCCCCTACGAGCAGTACTTC. The encoded protein is CASSLLQGSPYEQYF. The chain has TRBV28 and TRBJ2-7; perhaps TRBD1 as D (5 bases). CDR1 is MDHEN and CDR2 is SYDVKM in the germline V gene. With 1 base removed from V and 2 bases from J, the gap between germline ends came to 12 bases. This CDR3 contains 15 residues.

V and J are TRBV6-6 and TRBJ2-1, with a tentative D call TRBD2 (6 bases). The CDR3 has 16 amino acids. V was shortened by 6 bases and J by 4 bases, with 19 bases between the two germline ends. The germline gives CDR1 MNHNY, CDR2 SVGAGI (reference sequence). This chain's CDR3 is CASSPQGLGPYNEQFF. The CDR3, as DNA: TGTGCCAGCAGCCCTCAGGGACTGGGGCCATACAATGAGCAGTTCTTC.

The chain is built from TRBV10-3 and TRBJ1-1; tentatively, D is TRBD1 (5 bases). V dropped 4 bases and J dropped 8 bases, with 17 bases sitting between them. This CDR3 contains 14 residues. Germline assignment: CDR1 ENHRY and CDR2 SYGVKD. The CDR3, as DNA: TGTGCCATCAGTGTATCGCAGGAGGGGACCGAAGCTTTCTTT. Amino acid sequence: CAISVSQEGTEAFF.

The chain links TRBV9 to TRBJ1-5; tentative D call: TRBD1 (5 bases). The CDR3 has 12 amino acids. Trimming pared 3 bases from V and 6 bases from J, leaving 7 bases between. Germline V lookup: CDR1 SGDLS, CDR2 YYNGEE. CDR3 residues: CASSAGAQPQHF. The CDR3 DNA reads TGTGCCAGCAGCGCTGGGGCTCAGCCCCAGCATTTT. Full variable domain (rest looked up from reference TRBV9 and TRBJ1-5): DSGVTQTPKHLITATGQRVTLRCSPRSGDLSVYWYQQSLDQGLQFLIQYYNGEERAKGNILERFSAQQFPDLHSELNLSSLELGDSALYFCASSAGAQPQHFGDGTRLSIL.

This clone has a single count. V usage is TRBV29-1 and J usage is TRBJ2-1; 14 bases match TRBD2. The germline gives CDR1 SQVTM, CDR2 ANQGSEA. The V gene end was trimmed by 1 base and the J gene end by 0 bases; junction bases not matched to a gene: 2. The CDR3 sequence is 17 residues long. As DNA, the CDR3 is TGCAGCGTTGAAGGACTAGCGGGAGGGTACTCCTACAATGAGCAGTTCTTC. This codes for CSVEGLAGGYSYNEQFF.

As DNA, the CDR3 is TGTGCCAGCAGCCGCGACAGACACTCTGGAAACACCATATATTTT. The encoded protein is CASSRDRHSGNTIYF. The chain uses TRBV7-9 and TRBJ1-3; weak D call: TRBD1 (5 bases). Trimming pared 5 bases from V and 0 bases from J, leaving 11 bases between. Germline loops: CDR1 SEHNR, CDR2 FQNEAQ (reference sequence). The CDR3 spans 15 residues.

This clone was detected once. The chain has TRBV5-1 and TRBJ1-6; D may be TRBD1 (5 bases). The CDR3 spans 14 residues. Germline V CDR1 and CDR2: SGHRS, YFSETQ. Trimming took 3 bases from V and 8 from J, leaving 12 bases between them. CDR3 residues: CASSSGVRDSPLHF. CDR3 DNA sequence: TGCGCCAGCAGCTCGGGGGTTCGGGATTCACCCCTCCACTTT.

This chain connects TRBV7-9 to TRBJ2-7, with 8 bases fitting TRBD1. Per the germline V gene, CDR1 is SEHNR and CDR2 is FQNEAQ (reference sequence). This CDR3 is built from 14 residues. V lost 5 bases to trimming and J lost 6 bases; unmatched junction nucleotides: 9. The CDR3 sequence is CASSRGQGSPEQYF. DNA for the CDR3: TGTGCCAGCAGCCGAGGACAGGGTAGTCCCGAGCAGTACTTC.

This rearrangement joins TRBV5-1 to TRBJ2-7; 14 nucleotides line up with TRBD2. V shed 2 bases, J shed 3 bases, and the junction held 7 bases outside the gene matches. The CDR3 is 17 residues long. Germline V gives CDR1 SGHRS, CDR2 YFSETQ. CDR3 sequence reads: CASSFFPGLAGDYEQYF. CDR3 bases: TGCGCCAGCAGCTTCTTCCCGGGACTAGCGGGAGACTACGAGCAGTACTTC.

This rearrangement joins TRBV30 to TRBJ1-3, with D uncertain. V was shortened by 0 bases and J by 0 bases, with 9 bases between the two germline ends. This CDR3 contains 15 residues. Germline lookup yields CDR1 GTSNPN and CDR2 SVGIG (reference sequence). This CDR3 reads CAWSVWSGSGNTIYF. The CDR3 coding sequence is TGTGCCTGGAGTGTTTGGTCGGGCTCTGGAAACACCATATATTTT.

V gene TRBV10-1 combines with J gene TRBJ1-1, with TRBD1 identical over 11 bases. Germline-derived CDR1 and CDR2 are WNHNN and SYGVQD (reference sequence). Unmatched junction bases numbered 9, after V lost 7 bases and J lost 2 bases. The CDR3 is made up of 16 amino acids. CDR3: CASNRRTGGHNTEAFF. The DNA for the CDR3 is TGCGCCAGCAATCGACGGACAGGGGGCCATAACACTGAAGCTTTCTTT.

The table lists this clone with a count of one. V is TRBV11-1 and J is TRBJ2-7; D is possibly TRBD1 (6 bases). V lost 4 bases and J 6 bases, leaving 10 bases between the germline ends. Germline V gives CDR1 SGHAT, CDR2 FQDESV (reference sequence). This CDR3 has 12 amino acids. The CDR3, as DNA: TGTGCCAGCAGCTCAGGGGTTGTCGAGCAGTACTTC. It yields the protein CASSSGVVEQYF. The variable domain in full, completed from reference TRBV11-1 and TRBJ2-7, reads EAEVAQSPRYKITEKSQAVAFWCDPISGHATLYWYRQILGQGPELLVQFQDESVVDDSQLPKDRFSAERLKGVDSTLKIQPAELGDSAMYLCASSSGVVEQYFGPGTRLTVT.